This T cell receptor (beta chain) was recovered during a study of cytomegalovirus exposure and HLA in healthy donors. General study findings and limits: Investigators reported approximately 150 TCR beta chains as tied to cytomegalovirus. Earlier results showed most TCR beta V segments being productive about 87% or about 30% of the time.

CDR1 is MNHEY and CDR2 is SVGAGI in the germline V gene. The V gene lost 4 bases and the J gene lost 9 bases, with 15 bases spanning the gap. The CDR3 extends over 13 amino acids. A multiplex PCR was run with 60 Vbeta primers and 13 Jbeta primers. Per the original methods: Around 10 million shared chains were among about 80 million unique TCR beta chains counted in a later analysis. The assay was immunoSEQ multiplex PCR, and TCRdb's table has in-frame clones only and misses some. V and J calls and clone size are given by that table; D and trimming were obtained from the DNA. Found here are roughly 66,000 clones, roughly 74% of them singletons; the top ten hold about 8%. This clone was detected only a few times. Its target is not known.

Sequencing used PBMCs. This TCR was sampled from a man younger than 35 in good health and CMV-seropositive. The chain combines TRBV6-5 with TRBJ2-5; D is uncertain. The CDR3 coding sequence is TGTGCCAGCAGTTTTGACGGAGTCTGGGCCCAGTACTTC. This gives the protein CASSFDGVWAQYF.